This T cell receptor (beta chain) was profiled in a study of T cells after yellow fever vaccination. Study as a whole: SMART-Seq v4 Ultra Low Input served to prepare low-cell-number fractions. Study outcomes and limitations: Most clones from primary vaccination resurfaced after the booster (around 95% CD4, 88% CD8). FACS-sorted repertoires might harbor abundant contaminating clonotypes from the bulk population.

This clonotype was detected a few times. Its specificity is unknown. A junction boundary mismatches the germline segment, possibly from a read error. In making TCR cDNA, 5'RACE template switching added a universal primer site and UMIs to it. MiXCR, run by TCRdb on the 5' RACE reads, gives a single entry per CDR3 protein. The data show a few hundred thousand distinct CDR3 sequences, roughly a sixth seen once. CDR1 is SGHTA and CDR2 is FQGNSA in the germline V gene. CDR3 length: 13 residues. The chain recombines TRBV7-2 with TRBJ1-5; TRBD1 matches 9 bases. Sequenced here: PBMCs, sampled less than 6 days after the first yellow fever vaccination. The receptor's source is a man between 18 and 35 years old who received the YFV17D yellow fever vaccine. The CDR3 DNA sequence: TGTGCCAGCATCTTAGGGACAGGGAGGCCCCAGCATTTT. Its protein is CASILGTGRPQHF.